One sample yielded the 16 T cell receptor beta chains listed below, sequenced in a study of PD-L1 blockade in urothelial cancer (TCRdb year 2017). The receptor library was made with the immunoSEQ multiplex PCR assay. Not all clones reach the TCRdb copy of this immuneACCESS table, which keeps in-frame sequences only. Checked studies attribute under half of the gap to unresolved V genes and leave the rest unexplained. The sample table shows about 130,000 clones, and roughly 80% are seen once. Of the sample, roughly 3.2% falls within the top ten clones. Sample time point, as interpreted from the label and publication: pretreatment peripheral blood. This specimen was PBMCs, taken around atezolizumab (anti-PD-L1) treatment. These receptors all come from a man aged 50 to 60 with urothelial cancer.

The chain carries TRBV28 and TRBJ2-4, with 9 positions matching TRBD2. After removal of 10 bases from V and 0 bases from J, the junction contained 4 bases not matched to a gene. The CDR3 extends over 14 amino acids. Germline V lookup: CDR1 MDHEN, CDR2 SYDVKM. The CDR3 here is CATLLAGAKNIQYF. The CDR3 nucleotides read TGTGCCACCCTACTAGCGGGAGCCAAAAACATTCAGTACTTC.

The chain joins TRBV6-5 to TRBJ1-1; no reliable D call. Germline loops: CDR1 MNHEY, CDR2 SVGAGI. Trimming removed 0 bases from V and 1 base from J, with 9 bases in between. There are 15 residues in the CDR3. CDR3 DNA: TGTGCCAGCAGTTACTCGACTTGGCAGAACACTGAAGCTTTCTTT. This encodes CASSYSTWQNTEAFF.

V usage is TRBV29-1 and J usage is TRBJ2-1, with TRBD2 matching over 13 bases. CDR3 length: 14 residues. The V and J ends lost 6 bases and 6 bases, in that order; junction bases with no gene match: 5. Looked up from germline, CDR1 is SQVTM and CDR2 is ANQGSEA. CDR3 nucleotides: TGCAGCGTCAGGACTAGCGGGAGTCCCAATGAGCAGTTCTTC. Protein sequence: CSVRTSGSPNEQFF.

The V gene is TRBV30, the J gene TRBJ1-4; D is uncertain. The CDR3 runs 15 residues. From germline, CDR1 is GTSNPN and CDR2 SVGIG (reference sequence). V gave up 5 bases and J gave up 5 bases, with 18 bases separating them. The CDR3 DNA sequence: TGTGCCTGGGATAAAGGCTGGAGAGGGAATGAAAAACTGTTTTTT. The encoded protein is CAWDKGWRGNEKLFF.

The genes are TRBV5-1 and TRBJ2-5, with TRBD2 matching over 11 bases. With V trimmed by 0 bases and J by 5 bases, 12 bases remained unmatched. Per the germline V gene, CDR1 is SGHRS and CDR2 is YFSETQ. This CDR3 region has 18 residues. CDR3 nucleotides: TGCGCCAGCAGCTTGGCCGTGACTAGCGGGACCAGGGCTGAGACCCAGTACTTC. It specifies CASSLAVTSGTRAETQYF. Based on the CDR3 plus reference TRBV5-1 and TRBJ2-5, the full variable domain is KAGVTQTPRYLIKTRGQQVTLSCSPISGHRSVSWYQQTPGQGLQFLFEYFSETQRNKGNFPGRFSGRQFSNSRSEMNVSTLELGDSALYLCASSLAVTSGTRAETQYFGPGTRLLVL.

This rearrangement joins TRBV28 to TRBJ1-2; D is perhaps TRBD1 (5 bases). The CDR3 consists of 13 residues. The V gene lost 9 bases and the J gene lost 4 bases, with 15 bases spanning the gap. Per the germline V gene, CDR1 is MDHEN and CDR2 is SYDVKM. The CDR3, as DNA: TGTGCCAGTGAAAGGGGTGGCAGCTATGGCTACACCTTC. This encodes CASERGGSYGYTF.

V is TRBV11-2 and J is TRBJ2-1, with TRBD2 matching over 11 bases. Losses at the gene ends were 5 bases for V and 3 bases for J; bases not matched to a gene: 9. This CDR3 is built from 17 residues. CDR1 SGHAT and CDR2 FQNNGV come from the germline V gene. For the CDR3, the DNA is TGTGCCAGCAGCCCCCCCGGCGGGACTAGCGGCTACAATGAGCAGTTCTTC. Protein sequence: CASSPPGGTSGYNEQFF.

The table lists this clone with a count of one. The V and J genes are TRBV28 and TRBJ2-3; perhaps TRBD2 as D (5 bases). The germline V and J ends were trimmed by 5 bases and 2 bases, with 14 bases remaining between them. Germline V gene lookup returns CDR1 MDHEN and CDR2 SYDVKM. The CDR3 runs 15 residues. The CDR3 loop reads CASSPTRANTDTQYF. The CDR3, as DNA: TGTGCCAGCAGTCCTACTAGGGCTAACACAGATACGCAGTATTTT.

CDR3: CASSLTPLLTEAKNIQYF. The CDR3 DNA is TGTGCCAGCAGCTTAACCCCCCTCTTGACAGAGGCCAAAAACATTCAGTACTTC. The rearrangement uses TRBV11-2 and TRBJ2-4, with D maybe TRBD1 (5 bases). Germline values: CDR1 SGHAT, CDR2 FQNNGV. The CDR3 runs 18 residues. The V end lost 2 bases, the J end lost 1 base, and 18 bases lay between the germline ends.

In this sample, this clone turned up a few times. The CDR3 nucleotides read TGTGCCAGCAGCTTGGGGCCGCGGGACTATCCCAACGAGCAGTACTTC. It translates to CASSLGPRDYPNEQYF. The J gene is TRBJ2-7, the V gene TRBV11-2; 7 bases are a match to TRBD2. The trim removed 3 bases at V and 5 bases at J, leaving 13 bases unmatched. CDR1 and CDR2 (germline): SGHAT, FQNNGV. This CDR3 contains 16 residues.

V is TRBV5-5 and J is TRBJ2-3; D possibly corresponds to TRBD2 (5 bases). Germline V gene data show CDR1 as SGHKS and CDR2 as YYEKEE (reference sequence). The CDR3 length is 12 residues. V was cut by 4 bases and J by 5 bases, with 8 bases left in between. The CDR3 coding sequence is TGTGCCAGCAGCCCCGAGGGAGATACGCAGTATTTT. It translates to CASSPEGDTQYF.

J is TRBJ2-1 and V is TRBV29-1; D is possibly TRBD2 (5 bases). CDR1 SQVTM and CDR2 ANQGSEA come from the germline V gene. This CDR3 region has 14 residues. Trimming shortened V by 5 bases and J by 6 bases, and 17 bases separated the two germline ends. The CDR3 nucleotides read TGCAGCGTTAGAAGCCCAGGACTTGGCAATGAGCAGTTCTTC. It codes for CSVRSPGLGNEQFF.

The chain uses TRBV6-5 and TRBJ2-6; 7 bases align to TRBD1. V trimming: 6 bases; J trimming: 1 base; junction bases outside the gene matches: 3. Germline assignment: CDR1 MNHEY and CDR2 SVGAGI. The CDR3 consists of 15 residues. The CDR3 sequence: CASRQGTSGANVLTF. The CDR3 DNA reads TGTGCCAGCAGACAGGGGACGTCTGGGGCCAACGTCCTGACTTTC.

The gene calls are TRBV5-1 and TRBJ1-6; TRBD1 matches at 10 bases. The CDR3 loop spans 13 amino acids. Germline V CDR1 and CDR2: SGHRS, YFSETQ. V was pared by 5 bases and J by 7 bases, with 0 bases of the junction left unmatched. CDR3 residues: CASRGQGNSPLHF. The CDR3 coding sequence is TGCGCCAGCAGGGGACAGGGGAATTCACCCCTCCACTTT.

The gene calls are TRBV10-3 and TRBJ2-3, with 7 nucleotides matching TRBD2. The V segment lost 3 bases and the J segment 2 bases; nucleotides outside the gene matches: 5. This CDR3 spans 15 amino acids. Germline V gene sequence: CDR1 ENHRY, CDR2 SYGVKD. The DNA for the CDR3 is TGTGCCATCAGTGACGGGCGGGGGAACACAGATACGCAGTATTTT. Translated: CAISDGRGNTDTQYF.

The J gene is TRBJ1-2, the V gene TRBV5-3, with a tentative D call TRBD1 (6 bases). Being an ORF, TRBV5-3 has a function that is uncertain. The CDR3 is made up of 17 amino acids. V was trimmed by 2 bases and J by 0 bases, leaving 17 bases between them. DNA of the CDR3: TGTGCCAGAAGCTTAGGACAGCTCAATATAGCTAACTATGGCTACACCTTC. This sequence encodes CARSLGQLNIANYGYTF.